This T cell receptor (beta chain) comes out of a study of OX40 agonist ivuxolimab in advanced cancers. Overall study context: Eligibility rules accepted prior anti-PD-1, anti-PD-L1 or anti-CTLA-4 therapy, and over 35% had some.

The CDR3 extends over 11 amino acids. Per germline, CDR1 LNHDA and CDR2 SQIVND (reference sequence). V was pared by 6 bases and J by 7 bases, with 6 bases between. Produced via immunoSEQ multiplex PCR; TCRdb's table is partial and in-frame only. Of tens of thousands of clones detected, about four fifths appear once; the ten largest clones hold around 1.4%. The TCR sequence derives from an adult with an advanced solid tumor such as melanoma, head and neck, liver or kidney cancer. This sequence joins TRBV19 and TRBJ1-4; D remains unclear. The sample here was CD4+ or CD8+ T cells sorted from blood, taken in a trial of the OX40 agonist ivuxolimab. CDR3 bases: TGTGCCAGTAGGAGTTCTGAAAAACTGTTTTTT. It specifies CASRSSEKLFF.